One TCR beta chain is described in this entry. This specimen belongs to a study of blood T cell repertoires in COVID-19. Study-wide context: COVID-19 samples from acute and convalescent phases originated in the United States, Italy and Spain. From T cells, B-cell-depleted T cells, or PBMCs came the material, which was cDNA or gDNA.

Generated by immunoSEQ multiplex PCR, the TCRdb table keeps only in-frame clones and is missing some. The data show some 120,000 clones, with roughly 80% seen just once and over 15% held by the top ten. Clinical histories supplied by participants themselves formed the basis of cohort assignment. Recovery among Cohort 3 donors was established by two negative PCRs, clearance, or symptom resolution. CDR1 is SGHAT and CDR2 is FQNNGV in the germline V gene. CDR3 length: 12 amino acids. Trimming took off 4 bases at V and 1 base at J, with 4 bases between the two ends. The source material was PBMCs or T cells enriched from blood (not recorded which). This sequence originates from a man aged 30-40 years who had recovered from COVID-19. The V and J genes are TRBV11-2 and TRBJ2-5; D gene ambiguous. CDR3 DNA sequence: TGTGCCAGCAGCTCCTTCCAAGAGACCCAGTACTTC. Its protein product is CASSSFQETQYF.